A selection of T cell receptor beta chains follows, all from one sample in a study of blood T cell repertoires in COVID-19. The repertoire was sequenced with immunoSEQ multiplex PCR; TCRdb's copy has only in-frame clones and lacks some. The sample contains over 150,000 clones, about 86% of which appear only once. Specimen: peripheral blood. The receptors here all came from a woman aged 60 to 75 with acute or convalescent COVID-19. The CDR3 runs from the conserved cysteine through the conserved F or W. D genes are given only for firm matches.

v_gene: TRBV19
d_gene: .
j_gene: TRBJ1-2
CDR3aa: CASKSGGPYGYTF
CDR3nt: TGTGCCAGTAAGTCGGGAGGGCCCTATGGCTACACCTTC

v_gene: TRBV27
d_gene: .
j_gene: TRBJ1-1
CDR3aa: CASSLLAVGRTEAFF
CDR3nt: TGTGCCAGCAGTTTGTTGGCCGTGGGGAGGACTGAAGCTTTCTTT

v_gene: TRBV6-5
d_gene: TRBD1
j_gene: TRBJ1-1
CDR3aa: CASSYRGQGARTEAFF
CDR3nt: TGTGCCAGCAGTTATAGGGGACAGGGGGCGCGCACTGAAGCTTTCTTT

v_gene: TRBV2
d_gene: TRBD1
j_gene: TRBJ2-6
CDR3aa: CASRGTGGSGANVLTF
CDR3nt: TGTGCCAGCAGGGGGACAGGGGGCTCTGGGGCCAACGTCCTGACTTTC

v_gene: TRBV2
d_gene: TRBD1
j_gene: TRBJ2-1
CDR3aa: CASSEAGQYNEQFF
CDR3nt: TGTGCCAGCAGTGAAGCGGGACAGTACAATGAGCAGTTCTTC

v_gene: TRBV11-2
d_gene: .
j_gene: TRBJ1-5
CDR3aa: CASSLGSGNQPQHF
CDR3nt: TGTGCCAGCAGCTTAGGGTCAGGGAATCAGCCCCAGCATTTT

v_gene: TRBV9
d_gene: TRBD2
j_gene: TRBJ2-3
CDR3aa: CASSVGAGGRTDTQYF
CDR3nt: TGTGCCAGCAGCGTAGGGGCGGGGGGGCGCACAGATACGCAGTATTTT

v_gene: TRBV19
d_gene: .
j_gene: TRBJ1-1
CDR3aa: CASSKRTEAFF
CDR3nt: TGTGCCAGTAGTAAGCGGACTGAAGCTTTCTTT

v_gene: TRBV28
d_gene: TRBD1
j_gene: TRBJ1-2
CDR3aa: CASSLGTVLRGYTF
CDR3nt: TGTGCCAGCAGTTTGGGGACAGTGCTACGAGGCTACACCTTC

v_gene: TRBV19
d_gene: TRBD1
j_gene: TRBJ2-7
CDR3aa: CASSIILGQGPYEQYF
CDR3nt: TGTGCCAGTAGTATAATTTTAGGACAGGGACCATACGAGCAGTACTTC